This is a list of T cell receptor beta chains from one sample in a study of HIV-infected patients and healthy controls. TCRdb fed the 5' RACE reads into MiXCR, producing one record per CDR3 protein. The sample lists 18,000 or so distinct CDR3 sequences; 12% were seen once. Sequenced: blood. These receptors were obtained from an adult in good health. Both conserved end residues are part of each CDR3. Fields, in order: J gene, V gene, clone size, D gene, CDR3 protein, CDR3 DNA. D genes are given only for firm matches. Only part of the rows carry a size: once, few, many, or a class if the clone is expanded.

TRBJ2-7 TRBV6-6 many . CAIRRGASSYEQYF TGTGCCATACGGAGGGGGGCAAGCTCCTACGAGCAGTACTTC
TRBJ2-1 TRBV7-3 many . CASSRDRLGSNEQFF TGTGCCAGCAGCCGAGACCGACTAGGCAGTAATGAGCAGTTCTTC
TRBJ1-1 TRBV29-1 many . CSVVKVDTEAFF TGCAGCGTTGTTAAGGTTGACACTGAAGCTTTCTTT
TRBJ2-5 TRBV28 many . CASKIGGAQETQYF TGTGCCAGCAAGATCGGCGGGGCCCAAGAGACCCAGTACTTC
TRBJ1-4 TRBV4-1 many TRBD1 CASSRTGSQKLFF TGCGCCAGCAGCCGGACAGGTTCGCAAAAACTGTTTTTT
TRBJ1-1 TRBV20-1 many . CSGQGGFANTEAFF TGCAGTGGGCAGGGTGGGTTTGCGAACACTGAAGCTTTCTTT
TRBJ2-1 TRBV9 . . CASSLTGTRRLYEQFF TGTGCCAGCAGCCTGACCGGGACCCGTAGGTTGTATGAGCAGTTCTTC
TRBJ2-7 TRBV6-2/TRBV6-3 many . CASSPRRGAYEQYF TGTGCCAGCAGTCCTCGGAGGGGGGCCTACGAGCAGTACTTC
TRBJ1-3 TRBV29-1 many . CSVGESWRNTIYF TGCAGCGTTGGCGAGTCGTGGAGAAACACCATATATTTT
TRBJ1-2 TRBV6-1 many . CASSPRTAYGYTF TGTGCCAGCAGTCCCAGGACGGCATATGGCTACACCTTC
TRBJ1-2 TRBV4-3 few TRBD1 CASSQRDRNYGYTF TGCGCCAGCAGCCAAAGGGACAGGAACTATGGCTACACCTTC
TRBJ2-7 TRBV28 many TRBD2 CASSTWGGSSYEQYF TGTGCCAGCAGTACCTGGGGAGGGAGCTCCTACGAGCAGTACTTC
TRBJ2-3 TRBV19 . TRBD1 CASSINFRTGSTDTQYF TGTGCCAGTAGTATAAACTTCAGGACAGGGAGCACAGATACGCAGTATTTT
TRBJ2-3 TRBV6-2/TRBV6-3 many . CASSYSGLITDTQYF TGTGCCAGCAGTTACTCGGGTCTGATCACAGATACGCAGTATTTT
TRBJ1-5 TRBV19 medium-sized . CASSRLDQPQHF TGTGCCAGTAGTCGCTTAGATCAGCCCCAGCATTTT
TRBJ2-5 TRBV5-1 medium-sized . CASSLEGVSETQYF TGCGCCAGCAGCTTGGAAGGGGTCTCAGAGACCCAGTACTTC
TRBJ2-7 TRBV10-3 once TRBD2 CAIRAGTSLSYEQYF TGTGCCATCAGAGCCGGGACTAGTCTATCCTACGAGCAGTACTTC
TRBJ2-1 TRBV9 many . CASSPSVARRGHNEQFF TGTGCCAGCAGCCCCTCGGTGGCGAGGCGGGGCCACAATGAGCAGTTCTTC
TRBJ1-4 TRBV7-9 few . CASSPGRVGNEKLFF TGTGCCAGCAGCCCCGGTCGGGTTGGTAATGAAAAACTGTTTTTT
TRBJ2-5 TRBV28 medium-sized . CASSLSAGVVKTQYF TGTGCCAGCAGTTTAAGTGCAGGGGTTGTGAAGACCCAGTACTTC
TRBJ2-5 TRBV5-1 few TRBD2 CASNKLAGDQETQYF TGCGCCAGCAATAAACTAGCGGGGGACCAAGAGACCCAGTACTTC
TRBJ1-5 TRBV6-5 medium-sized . CASSYARGRDQPQHF TGTGCCAGCAGTTACGCCCGGGGGCGGGATCAGCCCCAGCATTTT
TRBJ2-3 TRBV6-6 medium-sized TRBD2 CASRPTSGVVSDTQYF TGTGCCAGCAGGCCCACTAGCGGGGTCGTATCAGATACGCAGTATTTT
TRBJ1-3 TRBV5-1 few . CASSLGFSGNTIYF TGCGCCAGCAGCTTGGGTTTCTCCGGAAACACCATATATTTT
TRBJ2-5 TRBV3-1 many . CASRLKGTAQETQYF TGTGCCAGCAGACTGAAAGGGACGGCACAAGAGACCCAGTACTTC
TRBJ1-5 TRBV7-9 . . CASSSWDFSNQPQHF TGTGCCAGCAGCTCCTGGGACTTTAGCAATCAGCCCCAGCATTTT
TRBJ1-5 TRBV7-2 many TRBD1 CASSFRQGGSQPQHF TGTGCCAGCAGCTTTCGACAGGGGGGCAGTCAGCCCCAGCATTTT
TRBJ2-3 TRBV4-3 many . CASSQDLARPQYF TGCGCCAGCAGCCAAGATCTAGCTCGTCCCCAGTATTTT
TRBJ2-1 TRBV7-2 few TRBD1 CASSFTGTGNNEQFF TGTGCCAGCAGCTTCACCGGGACAGGGAACAATGAGCAGTTCTTC
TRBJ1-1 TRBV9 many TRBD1 CASSVDGQGAVTEAFF TGTGCCAGCAGCGTAGACGGACAGGGGGCTGTCACTGAAGCTTTCTTT